This T cell receptor (beta chain) was identified in a study of PD-1 blockade in classical Hodgkin lymphoma. CDR1 is LGHNA and CDR2 is YSLEER in the germline V gene. CDR3 length: 14 amino acids. Trimming cost V 1 base and J 9 bases, with 13 bases left between them. Time point here: newly diagnosed, previously untreated cHL patient sample. Comparison samples consisted of PBMCs from newly diagnosed, untreated classical Hodgkin lymphoma. General study points: Repertoire differences have undefined causes, possibly disease activity or prior therapy. At baseline, newly diagnosed patients reportedly showed less TCR diversity than healthy donors.

Worth noting for this clone: The target antigen is unknown.

Profiled with immunoSEQ multiplex PCR; TCRdb holds only in-frame clones, not every one. The sample has roughly 70,000 clones, roughly 93% seen once; the top ten hold 2.6%. This sequence originates from a human donor with classical Hodgkin lymphoma. This chain connects TRBV4-3 to TRBJ2-1; the D is unclear. Sequencing used peripheral blood mononuclear cells (PBMCs). CDR3 in DNA: TGCGCCAGCAGCCAAGCGGCCAGGTCGGGTGAGCAGTTCTTC. It is translated as CASSQAARSGEQFF.